Listed below are T cell receptor beta chains from one sample, sequenced in a study of cytomegalovirus exposure and HLA in healthy donors. Sequencing used immunoSEQ multiplex PCR; TCRdb keeps in-frame clones, though not all of them. The sample has some 130,000 clones, about 61% seen once. The sequenced material came from PBMCs. These receptor sequences come from a middle-aged woman in good health and CMV-seronegative. Both conserved end residues are part of each CDR3. D genes are given only for firm matches. For some rows the clone size is stated as once, few or many, or as a class when expanded; others skip it.

>-|TRBJ2-5|TRBV20-1|-
CSAGKETQYF
TGCAGTGCGGGCAAAGAGACCCAGTACTTC
>few|TRBJ2-1|TRBV28|TRBD1
CASSWGTGAYNEQFF
TGTGCCAGCAGTTGGGGGACAGGGGCCTACAATGAGCAGTTCTTC
>-|TRBJ1-1|TRBV29-1|TRBD1
CSVRQGERNTEAFF
TGCAGCGTAAGACAGGGGGAGAGGAACACTGAAGCTTTCTTT
>-|TRBJ1-3|TRBV9|-
CASSVQDSSGNTIYF
TGTGCCAGCAGCGTACAGGACAGCTCTGGAAACACCATATATTTT
>-|TRBJ1-2|TRBV5-6|TRBD1
CASSGPDRELCGYTF
TGTGCCAGCAGCGGTCCAGACAGGGAACTATGTGGCTACACCTTC
>-|TRBJ1-3|TRBV4-2|TRBD1
CASSQRTGTGNTIYF
TGTGCCAGCAGCCAAAGGACAGGAACTGGAAACACCATATATTTT
>-|TRBJ2-1|TRBV5-4|-
CASSLPQGKKTEQFF
TGTGCCAGCAGCTTACCGCAGGGGAAAAAGACTGAGCAGTTCTTC
>few|TRBJ2-7|TRBV7-2|-
CASSLAAGSSYEQYF
TGTGCCAGCAGCTTAGCGGCAGGAAGCTCCTACGAGCAGTACTTC
>-|TRBJ2-2|TRBV4-2|TRBD1
CASSLTSLQGTEELFF
TGTGCCAGCAGCCTTACTTCCTTACAGGGGACGGAGGAGCTGTTTTTT
>few|TRBJ2-3|TRBV10-3|TRBD2
CAISGGPKAGGMPEADTQYF
TGTGCCATCAGTGGAGGTCCGAAGGCCGGGGGGATGCCGGAGGCAGATACGCAGTATTTT
>few|TRBJ1-3|TRBV2|-
CASRTEGYTIYF
TGTGCCAGCAGGACGGAGGGGTACACCATATATTTT
>-|TRBJ1-6|TRBV5-4|-
CASSLIRGNSPLHF
TGTGCCAGCAGCTTAATCAGGGGCAATTCACCCCTCCACTTT
>once|TRBJ1-6|TRBV7-2|-
CASSLAGPSPLHF
TGTGCCAGCAGCTTAGCTGGGCCGTCACCCCTCCACTTT
>-|TRBJ1-2|TRBV2|-
CASNYGGESYTF
TGTGCCAGCAACTATGGGGGGGAAAGCTACACCTTC
>few|TRBJ2-7|TRBV10-1|TRBD2
CAGNAGVYEQYF
TGCGCCGGAAACGCGGGGGTTTACGAGCAGTACTTC
>few|TRBJ2-1|TRBV10-2|TRBD2
CASSTTSGQHNEQFF
TGCGCCAGCAGTACTACTAGCGGACAACACAATGAGCAGTTCTTC
>-|TRBJ1-1|TRBV18|TRBD1
CASSPGQAKNTEAFF
TGTGCCAGCTCCCCTGGACAGGCTAAAAACACTGAAGCTTTCTTT
>-|TRBJ2-5|TRBV14|-
CASSRWGQETQYF
TGTGCCAGCAGCCGTTGGGGGCAGGAGACCCAGTACTTC
>-|TRBJ2-5|TRBV5-1|TRBD1
CASSRSGTGLVETQYF
TGCGCCAGCAGCAGATCTGGGACAGGGTTGGTGGAGACCCAGTACTTC
>-|TRBJ2-3|TRBV6-5|TRBD2
CASSRTSADTQYF
TGTGCCAGCAGTCGTACTAGCGCAGATACGCAGTATTTT
>-|TRBJ1-1|TRBV7-9|-
CASSFGRVDTEAFF
TGTGCCAGCAGCTTCGGCAGGGTCGATACTGAAGCTTTCTTT
>-|TRBJ1-1|TRBV2|TRBD1
CASSGVVRGWSEAFF
TGTGCCAGCAGTGGAGTAGTCAGGGGGTGGTCTGAAGCTTTCTTT
>few|TRBJ2-7|TRBV5-6|-
CASSQTPGTPALGQYF
TGTGCCAGCAGCCAAACGCCCGGGACACCCGCGTTGGGGCAGTACTTC
>-|TRBJ2-3|TRBV18|-
CASSQGPQGSTDTQYF
TGTGCCAGCTCACAGGGACCCCAGGGGTCCACAGATACGCAGTATTTT
>-|TRBJ1-2|TRBV30|TRBD1
CAWSGGQRGYTF
TGTGCCTGGAGTGGGGGACAGCGTGGCTACACCTTC
>once|TRBJ2-1|TRBV11-2|-
CASSLQGSSYNEQFF
TGTGCCAGCAGCTTACAGGGAAGCTCCTACAATGAGCAGTTCTTC
>-|TRBJ1-2|TRBV28|-
CASSLSGTHNYGYTF
TGTGCCAGCAGTTTGTCCGGGACACATAACTATGGCTACACCTTC
>once|TRBJ1-1|TRBV28|TRBD1
CASSRQGSSEAFF
TGTGCCAGCAGTCGACAGGGGTCCTCTGAAGCTTTCTTT